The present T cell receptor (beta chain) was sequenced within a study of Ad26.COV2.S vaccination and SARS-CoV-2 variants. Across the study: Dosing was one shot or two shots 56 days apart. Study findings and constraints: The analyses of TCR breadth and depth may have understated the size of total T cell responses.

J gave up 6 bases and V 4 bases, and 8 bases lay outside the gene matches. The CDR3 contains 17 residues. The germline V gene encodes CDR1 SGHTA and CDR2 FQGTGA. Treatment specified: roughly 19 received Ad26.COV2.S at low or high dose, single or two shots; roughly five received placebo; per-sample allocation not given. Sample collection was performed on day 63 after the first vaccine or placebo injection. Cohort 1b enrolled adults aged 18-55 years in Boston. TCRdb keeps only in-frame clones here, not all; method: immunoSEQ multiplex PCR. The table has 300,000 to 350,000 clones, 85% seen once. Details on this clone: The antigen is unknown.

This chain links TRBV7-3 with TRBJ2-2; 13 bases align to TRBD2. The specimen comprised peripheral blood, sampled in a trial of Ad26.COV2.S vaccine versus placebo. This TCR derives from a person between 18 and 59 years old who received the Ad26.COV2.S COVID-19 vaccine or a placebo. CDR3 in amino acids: CASSSSPGLAGPGELFF. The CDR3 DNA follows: TGTGCCAGCAGCTCTAGCCCGGGACTAGCGGGGCCCGGGGAGCTGTTTTTT.